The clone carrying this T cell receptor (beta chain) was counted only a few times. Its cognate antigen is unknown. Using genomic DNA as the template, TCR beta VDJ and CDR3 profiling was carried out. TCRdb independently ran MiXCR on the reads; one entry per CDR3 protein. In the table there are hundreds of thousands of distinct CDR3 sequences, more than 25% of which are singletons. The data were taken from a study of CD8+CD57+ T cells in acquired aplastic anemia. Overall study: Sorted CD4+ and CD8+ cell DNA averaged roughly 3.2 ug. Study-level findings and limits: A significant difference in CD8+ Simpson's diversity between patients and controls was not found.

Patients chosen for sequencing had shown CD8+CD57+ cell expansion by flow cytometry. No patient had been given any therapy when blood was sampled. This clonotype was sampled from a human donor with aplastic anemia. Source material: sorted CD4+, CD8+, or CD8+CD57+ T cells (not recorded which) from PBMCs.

The CDR3 region is CASTGTRTGELFF. The CDR3 DNA sequence: TGTGCCAGCACCGGGACACGCACCGGGGAGCTGTTTTTT. The gene calls are TRBV6-1 and TRBJ2-2, with D perhaps matching TRBD1 (6 bases). This CDR3 has 13 amino acids. Germline V gives CDR1 MNHNS, CDR2 SASEGT. Trimming shortened V by 7 bases and J by 4 bases, and 10 bases separated the two germline ends.